The present T cell receptor beta chain was sequenced within a study of T cell changes during pregnancy in multiple sclerosis (dated by TCRdb to about 2019). Notes on the research overall: In women with multiple sclerosis, the researchers looked at how the T cell repertoire shifted as pregnancy progressed.

The germline V gene encodes CDR1 SGHRS and CDR2 YFSETQ. Measured from the cysteine to the phenylalanine, the CDR3 is 15 residues long. Only CDR3 DNA remains: 45 bases, in frame from the first base. V loses 4 bases of germline sequence and J loses 1 base, and the interval between the two ends is 14 bases. As to this clone: Its specific antigen is unknown. The record has no base qualities; no much larger clone is one base away.

Receptor libraries were prepared by the immunoSEQ multiplex PCR assay. This immuneACCESS table, as held by TCRdb, lists in-frame sequences with V and J called but not all clones. Of the missing ones, under half trace to an unresolved V gene in checked studies; the others have no known cause. Within this sample are over 50,000 clones, with 70% to 90% of them counted one time only. The top ten clonotypes cover almost 0.9% of the sample. This chain joins TRBV5-1 to TRBJ1-1; a tentative D call is TRBD1 (6 bases match). The material was peripheral blood, obtained in the first trimester of pregnancy. The sequence was obtained from a female donor in good health, enrolled as a control in a pregnancy study. The nucleotide sequence is given as TGCGCCAGCAGCCGCACCGAGACAGGGAACACTGAAGCTTTCTTT. It is translated as CASSRTETGNTEAFF.